This section outlines one T cell receptor beta chain sequence together with its context. The data are from a study of blood T cell repertoires in COVID-19. The overall study: From the United States, Italy and Spain came samples of acute and convalescent COVID-19. PBMCs, B-cell-depleted T cells, or T cells were the source of the cDNA or gDNA that made up the material.

Original methodology: Reference gene primer amplification yielded estimated nucleated cell counts. Sequenced by immunoSEQ multiplex PCR; TCRdb stores in-frame clones only, minus some. V, J and clone size were drawn from that table, and D and trimming were deduced from the DNA. The sample records 80,000 to 100,000 clones, 85% to 90% being singletons. The CDR3 is made up of 16 amino acids. Per the germline V gene, CDR1 is LGHNA and CDR2 is YNFKEQ. V dropped 0 bases and J dropped 7; count of bases not matched to a gene: 8. The TCR comes from a human donor with active COVID-19. The donor label of this sample is uncertain. Sequencing input: peripheral blood. The chain employs TRBV4-2 and TRBJ1-2; 10 nucleotides agree with TRBD1. CDR3 nucleotides: TGTGCCAGCAGCCAAGAAGCCCGGGACAGGGGAAGTGGCTACACCTTC. Translated, it gives CASSQEARDRGSGYTF.